Below are 16 T cell receptor beta chains sequenced from a single sample in a study of shared clonotypes between healthy human individuals. Naive CD8 isolation took CD45RO-negative cells positively selected for CCR7 and excluded terminally differentiated effector memory CD45RA+ cells. TCRdb keeps only in-frame clones here, not all; method: immunoSEQ multiplex PCR. The data hold 2 million or so clones, with approximately 94% observed a single time. What was sequenced was naive CD8+ T cells sorted from blood. These receptors came from a man aged 18 to 30 in good health.

V usage is TRBV5-5 and J usage is TRBJ2-7, with no clear D. CDR3 length: 15 residues. The V gene lost 0 bases and the J gene lost 0 bases, with 10 bases spanning the gap. The germline V gene encodes CDR1 SGHKS and CDR2 YYEKEE (reference sequence). The CDR3 DNA is TGTGCCAGCAGCTTGGGAGACGCGAGCTCCTACGAGCAGTACTTC. Its translation is CASSLGDASSYEQYF.

The chain uses TRBV15 and TRBJ1-5; D not resolved. Trimming pared 8 bases from V and 5 bases from J, leaving 16 bases between. Germline loops: CDR1 LNHNV, CDR2 YYDKDF (reference sequence). This CDR3 is built from 14 residues. CDR3 sequence: CATRNERADQPQHF. DNA for the CDR3: TGTGCCACCCGAAACGAAAGGGCAGATCAGCCCCAGCATTTT.

The rearrangement joins TRBV7-9 to TRBJ1-1, with a weak D call TRBD1 (5 bases). Per germline, CDR1 SEHNR and CDR2 FQNEAQ (reference sequence). This CDR3 comprises 16 residues. Trimming stripped 2 bases from V and 1 base from J, with 14 bases between. CDR3 loop: CASSLIGSGPNTEAFF. In DNA form, the CDR3 reads TGTGCCAGCAGCTTAATCGGCTCGGGACCGAACACTGAAGCTTTCTTT.

The CDR3 spells CASSLTTGNEQFF. The CDR3 DNA is TGTGCCAGCAGCTTAACGACAGGTAATGAGCAGTTCTTC. The V call is TRBV7-9, the J call TRBJ2-1, with D perhaps TRBD1 (6 bases). Trimming pared 2 bases from V and 7 bases from J, leaving 9 bases between. This CDR3 comprises 13 residues. CDR1 and CDR2 (germline): SEHNR, FQNEAQ (reference sequence). The full variable domain, its missing parts supplied by reference TRBV7-9 and TRBJ2-1, is DTGVSQNPRHKITKRGQNVTFRCDPISEHNRLYWYRQTLGQGPEFLTYFQNEAQLEKSRLLSDRFSAERPKGSFSTLEIQRTEQGDSAMYLCASSLTTGNEQFFGPGTRLTVL.

V gene TRBV6-5 combines with J gene TRBJ2-3, with D uncertain. CDR3 length equals 13 residues. Germline V CDR1 and CDR2: MNHEY, SVGAGI. V lost 2 bases to trimming and J lost 6 bases, with 9 bases between them. The CDR3 loop reads CASSYGSADTQYF. CDR3 in DNA: TGTGCCAGCAGTTACGGTTCGGCTGATACGCAGTATTTT.

The chain uses TRBV19 and TRBJ2-1, with 12 bases fitting TRBD1. There are 15 residues in the CDR3. V lost 4 bases, J lost 7 bases, and 5 bases stayed unmatched. CDR1 is LNHDA and CDR2 is SQIVND in the germline V gene (reference sequence). The CDR3 is CASSKGQGALNEQFF. The CDR3 coding sequence is TGTGCCAGTAGTAAGGGACAGGGGGCGCTAAATGAGCAGTTCTTC.

The chain uses TRBV12-5 and TRBJ2-1; tentatively, D is TRBD1 (6 bases). The CDR3 totals 15 residues. Germline assignment: CDR1 LGHNT and CDR2 FRNRAP. V was pared by 0 bases and J by 9 bases, with 15 bases between. In nucleotides, the CDR3 is TGTGCTAGTGGTTTGGTAAAGGACAGCTGGAGTGAGCAGTTCTTC. It codes for CASGLVKDSWSEQFF.

V is TRBV27 and J is TRBJ1-5; D call uncertain. Between the trimmed V and J ends, which lost 6 bases and 4 bases, there was a span of 16 bases. The CDR3 length is 15 residues. The germline gives CDR1 MNHEY, CDR2 SMNVEV (reference sequence). The CDR3, as DNA: TGTGCCAGCAGCCGGGCGTGGGGAGGGAATCAGCCCCAGCATTTT. Its translation: CASSRAWGGNQPQHF.

This rearrangement joins TRBV5-8 to TRBJ1-3; D gene unclear. CDR1 is SGHTS and CDR2 is YDEGEE in the germline V gene. The CDR3 consists of 18 residues. Trimming took off 1 base at V and 0 bases at J, with 17 bases between the two ends. CDR3 region: CASSLPYVYSSSGNTIYF. DNA for the CDR3: TGTGCCAGCAGCTTGCCCTATGTATATTCGAGCTCTGGAAACACCATATATTTT.

A note on this clone: Other nucleotide sequences from this sample produce the same CDR3. The chain links TRBV29-1 to TRBJ1-1; D may be TRBD1 (5 bases). Deletions cut 4 bases from V and 6 bases from J, with 6 bases between. The CDR3 is 10 residues long. CDR1 is SQVTM, CDR2 ANQGSEA, per germline. CDR3 sequence: CSVGGAEAFF. In DNA, the CDR3 is TGCAGCGTTGGGGGGGCTGAAGCTTTCTTT.

Notes on this clone: Other DNA sequences from this sample encode an identical CDR3 as well. The gene calls are TRBV27 and TRBJ2-2, with D unresolved. The CDR3 consists of 12 residues. Germline values: CDR1 MNHEY, CDR2 SMNVEV (reference sequence). With 5 bases removed from V and 8 bases from J, the gap between germline ends came to 9 bases. The CDR3 loop reads CASSPPRGELFF. CDR3 nucleotides: TGTGCCAGCAGTCCCCCTAGGGGGGAGCTGTTTTTT.

Regarding this clone: This specimen includes other DNA sequences encoding the same CDR3. The J gene is TRBJ1-2, the V gene TRBV4-1; D remains ambiguous. In germline, CDR1 is MGHRA, CDR2 YSYEKL. V lost 1 base, J lost 4 bases, and 4 bases lay in between. The CDR3 runs to 12 residues. In DNA form, the CDR3 reads TGCGCCAGCAGCCAAGGAACCTATGGCTACACCTTC. Translation gives CASSQGTYGYTF.

V gene TRBV29-1 combines with J gene TRBJ2-1, with TRBD1 matching 8 bases. This CDR3 comprises 13 residues. Looked up from germline, CDR1 is SQVTM and CDR2 is ANQGSEA. Unmatched junction bases numbered 9, after V lost 7 bases and J lost 7 bases. The CDR3 region has the DNA TGCAGCGCTGGGACAGGTAACGGGAATGAGCAGTTCTTC. The encoded protein is CSAGTGNGNEQFF.

The chain couples TRBV13 to TRBJ2-1; the match to TRBD2 covers 7 bases. The germline V gene has CDR1 PRHDT and CDR2 FYEKMQ (reference sequence). CDR3 length: 14 residues. V dropped 5 bases and J dropped 9; count of bases not matched to a gene: 10. The chain's CDR3 is CASSPLAGEVEQFF. CDR3 DNA: TGTGCCAGCAGCCCACTCGCGGGAGAGGTTGAGCAGTTCTTC.

The chain combines TRBV7-9 with TRBJ2-1; 7 positions agree with TRBD2. Germline trimming cut 5 bases from V and 0 bases from J; bases unmatched to any gene: 7. Germline values: CDR1 SEHNR, CDR2 FQNEAQ (reference sequence). The CDR3 totals 16 residues. CDR3 amino acids: CASSPTLAVSYNEQFF. CDR3 coding DNA: TGTGCCAGCAGCCCAACCCTAGCGGTCTCCTACAATGAGCAGTTCTTC. Full variable domain (remainder filled in from reference TRBV7-9 and TRBJ2-1): DTGVSQNPRHKITKRGQNVTFRCDPISEHNRLYWYRQTLGQGPEFLTYFQNEAQLEKSRLLSDRFSAERPKGSFSTLEIQRTEQGDSAMYLCASSPTLAVSYNEQFFGPGTRLTVL.

The V gene is TRBV4-3, the J gene TRBJ2-7, with D perhaps matching TRBD2 (6 bases). The length of the CDR3 is 15 residues. From germline, CDR1 is LGHNA and CDR2 YSLEER. V was cut by 4 bases and J by 0 bases, with 13 bases left in between. The CDR3 DNA follows: TGCGCCAGCAGCCCGGGCATCGGGGGCTCCTACGAGCAGTACTTC. This sequence encodes CASSPGIGGSYEQYF.